The rows below give T cell receptor beta chains drawn from one sample of a study of shared clonotypes between healthy human individuals. Measured with immunoSEQ multiplex PCR; TCRdb has only the in-frame clones, and not every one. The sample includes 850,000 to 1,200,000 clones, under 80% of them seen just once. The sequencing sample was made of memory CD4+ T cells sorted from blood. These receptors all stem from a man aged 18 to 29 in good health. The CDR3 runs from the conserved cysteine through the conserved F or W. The order of the fields is J gene, D gene, clone size, V gene, CDR3 protein, CDR3 DNA. The D gene is left open where the match is weak. Where a row states a size, it is once, few, many or the class of an expanded clone; other rows omit it.

>TRBJ2-7|NA|once|TRBV21-1
CASSSKGSYEQYF
TGTGCCAGCAGCAGTAAAGGGAGTTACGAGCAGTACTTC
>TRBJ2-2|NA|NA|TRBV2
CASESGWAGELFF
TGTGCCAGCGAATCCGGGTGGGCCGGGGAGCTGTTTTTT
>TRBJ1-1|NA|few|TRBV29-1
CSVWDRAGNTEAFF
TGCAGCGTATGGGACCGCGCGGGGAACACTGAAGCTTTCTTT
>TRBJ2-2|NA|NA|TRBV6-5
CASSYEGRNTGELFF
TGTGCCAGCAGTTACGAGGGACGTAACACCGGGGAGCTGTTTTTT
>TRBJ2-5|TRBD1|NA|TRBV7-2
CASSPGDRLTQYF
TGTGCCAGCAGCCCCGGGGACAGGCTAACCCAGTACTTC
>TRBJ2-1|TRBD2|few|TRBV4-1
CASSQLTSGGDNEQFF
TGCGCCAGCAGCCAATTGACTAGCGGGGGAGACAATGAGCAGTTCTTC
>TRBJ2-3|TRBD1|NA|TRBV11-3
CASSHGRDRGPTDTQYF
TGTGCCAGCAGCCACGGCCGGGACAGGGGGCCGACAGATACGCAGTATTTT
>TRBJ2-1|NA|once|TRBV5-4
CASSRPDDEQFF
TGTGCCAGCAGCCGTCCCGACGATGAGCAGTTCTTC
>TRBJ2-5|TRBD1|NA|TRBV5-1
CASSPIQGAYETQYF
TGCGCCAGCAGCCCGATACAGGGGGCCTACGAGACCCAGTACTTC
>TRBJ2-6|NA|NA|TRBV5-1
CASSELPGANVLTF
TGCGCCAGCAGCGAACTCCCTGGGGCCAACGTCCTGACTTTC
>TRBJ1-5|TRBD1|few|TRBV7-2
CASSSGQGARPQHF
TGTGCCAGCAGTTCCGGACAGGGGGCGCGGCCCCAGCATTTT
>TRBJ2-5|NA|NA|TRBV2
CATEGSQETQYF
TGTGCCACCGAAGGGAGCCAAGAGACCCAGTACTTC
>TRBJ2-3|TRBD2|NA|TRBV7-2
CASSPSMLAGSSTDTQYF
TGTGCCAGCAGCCCTTCCATGTTAGCGGGGTCTAGCACAGATACGCAGTATTTT
>TRBJ2-5|NA|NA|TRBV27
CASSLKPLSGRPRETQYF
TGTGCCAGCAGTTTAAAACCTTTGAGTGGCCGTCCCCGGGAGACCCAGTACTTC
>TRBJ2-1|TRBD2|NA|TRBV5-1
CASSSGSTSGRGEFF
TGCGCCAGCAGCTCAGGTTCTACTAGCGGGAGAGGCGAGTTCTTC
>TRBJ1-6|NA|NA|TRBV5-1
CASSLEDNSPLHF
TGCGCCAGCAGCTTGGAAGATAATTCACCCCTCCACTTT
>TRBJ2-3|NA|NA|TRBV7-8
CASSFDPRLGADTQYF
TGTGCCAGCAGCTTCGATCCCCGACTAGGCGCAGATACGCAGTATTTT
>TRBJ2-1|NA|NA|TRBV7-8
CASSSLWIGVSYNEQFF
TGTGCCAGCAGCTCCCTTTGGATAGGAGTCTCCTACAATGAGCAGTTCTTC
>TRBJ1-1|NA|once|TRBV19
CASSMDRATDRGLNTEAFF
TGTGCCAGTAGTATGGACCGCGCTACCGATAGAGGATTGAACACTGAAGCTTTCTTT
>TRBJ2-5|NA|NA|TRBV18
CASSKGGETQYF
TGTGCCAGCTCGAAGGGGGGAGAGACCCAGTACTTC
>TRBJ1-6|NA|NA|TRBV5-6
CASSQGTNGSPLHF
TGTGCCAGCAGCCAGGGGACTAACGGGTCACCCCTCCACTTT
>TRBJ2-3|TRBD2|NA|TRBV5-1
CASSLAVTSEGTDTQYF
TGCGCCAGCAGCTTGGCCGTTACTAGCGAGGGCACAGATACGCAGTATTTT
>TRBJ2-5|NA|once|TRBV5-5
CASSLDSGPLPYF
TGTGCCAGCAGCTTGGACTCAGGGCCGCTCCCGTACTTC
>TRBJ1-3|NA|NA|TRBV23-1
CASSQSGSQGNTIYF
TGCGCCAGCAGTCAATCGGGAAGCCAGGGAAACACCATATATTTT
>TRBJ1-1|NA|NA|TRBV6-5
CATRLGVVNTEAFF
TGTGCCACCAGGCTGGGGGTGGTGAACACTGAAGCTTTCTTT
>TRBJ1-1|NA|NA|TRBV6-5
CASSSLRSGTKAFF
TGTGCCAGCAGTTCCCTGAGATCCGGGACGAAGGCTTTCTTT
>TRBJ1-2|TRBD1|NA|TRBV28
CASRVGQGLRGYTF
TGTGCCAGCAGGGTGGGACAGGGGCTAAGGGGCTACACCTTC
>TRBJ1-2|NA|NA|TRBV5-4
CASSSDLYGYTF
TGTGCCAGCAGCTCGGACCTCTATGGCTACACCTTC
>TRBJ1-4|TRBD1|NA|TRBV30
CAWEKQGMEKLFF
TGTGCCTGGGAGAAACAGGGGATGGAAAAACTGTTTTTT
>TRBJ1-5|NA|NA|TRBV6-6
CASSYFQPQHF
TGTGCCAGCAGTTACTTTCAGCCCCAGCATTTT
>TRBJ2-3|NA|NA|TRBV11-1
CASSLGVAGSGTDTQYF
TGTGCCAGCAGCTTAGGGGTGGCGGGGAGCGGCACAGATACGCAGTATTTT
>TRBJ1-1|NA|NA|TRBV6-5
CASSYQGLNTEAFF
TGTGCCAGCAGTTACCAGGGCCTGAACACTGAAGCTTTCTTT
>TRBJ2-1|NA|NA|TRBV6-1
CASSAFGLASYNEQFF
TGTGCCAGCAGTGCCTTCGGGCTAGCAAGTTACAATGAGCAGTTCTTC
>TRBJ2-7|TRBD2|NA|TRBV7-2
CASSLGTRPYEQYF
TGTGCCAGCAGCTTGGGGACTAGGCCCTACGAGCAGTACTTC
>TRBJ2-5|NA|NA|TRBV19
CASREDGAETQYF
TGTGCCAGTAGAGAAGACGGAGCAGAGACCCAGTACTTC
>TRBJ2-7|TRBD1|NA|TRBV27
CASSPGTGFTYEQYF
TGTGCCAGCAGTCCAGGGACAGGGTTTACCTACGAGCAGTACTTC
>TRBJ2-5|NA|NA|TRBV4-2
CASSPRMKETQYF
TGTGCCAGCAGCCCCCGAATGAAAGAGACCCAGTACTTC
>TRBJ1-5|TRBD1|few|TRBV28
CASSLTRGLGNQPQHF
TGTGCCAGCAGTTTAACCAGGGGGCTCGGCAATCAGCCCCAGCATTTT
>TRBJ1-1|NA|NA|TRBV19
CASSTPTVNTEAFF
TGTGCCAGTAGTACTCCGACAGTGAACACTGAAGCTTTCTTT
>TRBJ2-2|TRBD2|NA|TRBV11-1
CASSIPGLNTGELFF
TGTGCCAGCAGCATACCGGGACTAAACACCGGGGAGCTGTTTTTT
>TRBJ2-5|NA|NA|TRBV27
CASSTEGGKTQYF
TGTGCCAGCAGTACCGAGGGCGGAAAGACCCAGTACTTC
>TRBJ2-3|NA|many|TRBV29-1
CSVWARASTDTQYF
TGCAGCGTTTGGGCCCGAGCTAGCACAGATACGCAGTATTTT
>TRBJ2-3|NA|NA|TRBV4-3
CASSHTQASTDTQYF
TGCGCCAGCAGCCATACCCAGGCTAGCACAGATACGCAGTATTTT
>TRBJ1-4|NA|NA|TRBV9
CASSAGPGRARGLNEKLFF
TGTGCCAGCAGCGCCGGACCTGGGAGGGCGAGGGGGTTAAATGAAAAACTGTTTTTT
>TRBJ1-6|TRBD1|NA|TRBV7-2
CASSPSTGGGNSPLHF
TGTGCCAGCAGCCCCTCGACAGGGGGCGGTAATTCACCCCTCCACTTT
>TRBJ2-5|NA|NA|TRBV7-6
CASSFPDFQETQYF
TGTGCCAGCAGCTTTCCAGACTTCCAAGAGACCCAGTACTTC
>TRBJ2-1|NA|NA|TRBV5-6
CASSLASRDGVEQFF
TGTGCCAGCAGCTTGGCGTCTAGGGACGGAGTTGAGCAGTTCTTC
>TRBJ2-6|NA|NA|TRBV28
CASSLLLQQGSGANVLTF
TGTGCCAGCAGTTTATTACTCCAACAGGGCTCCGGGGCCAACGTCCTGACTTTC